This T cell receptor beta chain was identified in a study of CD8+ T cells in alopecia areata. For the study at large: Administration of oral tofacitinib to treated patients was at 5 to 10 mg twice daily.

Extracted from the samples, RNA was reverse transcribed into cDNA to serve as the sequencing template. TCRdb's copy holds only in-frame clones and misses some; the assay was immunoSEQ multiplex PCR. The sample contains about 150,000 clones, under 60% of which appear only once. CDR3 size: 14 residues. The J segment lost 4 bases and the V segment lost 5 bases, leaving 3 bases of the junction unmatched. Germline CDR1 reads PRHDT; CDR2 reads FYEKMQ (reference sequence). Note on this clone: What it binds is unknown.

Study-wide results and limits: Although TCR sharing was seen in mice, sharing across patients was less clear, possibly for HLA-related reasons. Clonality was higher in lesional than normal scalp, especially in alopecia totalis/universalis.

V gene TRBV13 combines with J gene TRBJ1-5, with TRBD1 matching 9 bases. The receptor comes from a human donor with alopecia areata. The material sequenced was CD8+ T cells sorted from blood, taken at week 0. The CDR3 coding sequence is TGTGCCAGCAGCCAGGGGACAGGGAATCAGCCCCAGCATTTT. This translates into CASSQGTGNQPQHF.